This T cell receptor (beta chain) was sequenced during a study of response to subunit inactivated influenza vaccine. Germline loops: CDR1 MDHEN, CDR2 SYDVKM. The length of the CDR3 is 13 residues. V was shortened by 3 bases and J by 4 bases, with 10 bases between the two germline ends. TCRdb reprocessed the RT-PCR reads via MiXCR and lists one record per CDR3 protein. Of roughly 780,000 distinct CDR3 sequences listed, about 18% are singletons. This clonotype appeared a few times. The clonotype comes from a man aged 50 to 60 who received an inactivated influenza vaccine. This chain joins TRBV28 and TRBJ2-7; D is unclear. The sequencing used PBMCs from blood, collected approximately 5 days after vaccination. The chain's CDR3 is CASSFISRYEQYF. The CDR3 DNA follows: TGTGCCAGCAGTTTTATTTCTCGTTACGAGCAGTACTTC.